This is a list of T cell receptor beta chains from one sample in a study of blood T cell repertoires in COVID-19. Sequencing was performed with immunoSEQ multiplex PCR; in TCRdb, only in-frame clones are kept and a portion is missing. The table includes 200,000 to 250,000 clones, 80% to 90% detected once. The specimen was peripheral blood. The receptors shown here come from an elderly woman with acute or convalescent COVID-19. CDR3s include the opening cysteine and the closing phenylalanine or tryptophan. A D gene is named only where the DNA matches it firmly. The listing skips clone size in some rows; elsewhere it reads once, few, many or a size class.

abundance,j_gene,v_gene,d_gene,CDR3aa,CDR3nt
NA,TRBJ1-3,TRBV7-8,NA,CASSLNVQNTIYF,TGTGCCAGCAGCCTGAATGTACAGAACACCATATATTTT
NA,TRBJ2-3,TRBV14,TRBD2,CASSRRLAGDTTDTQYF,TGTGCCAGCAGCCGACGACTAGCGGGTGATACCACAGATACGCAGTATTTT
few,TRBJ1-2,TRBV27,NA,CASSKGLGDYGYTF,TGTGCCAGCAGTAAGGGACTCGGGGACTATGGCTACACCTTC
NA,TRBJ2-1,TRBV6-4,TRBD2,CASSVSGGYNEQFF,TGTGCCAGCAGTGTAAGCGGGGGATACAATGAGCAGTTCTTC
NA,TRBJ1-2,TRBV11-2,NA,CASSFTTFYGYTF,TGTGCCAGCAGCTTTACGACTTTTTACGGCTACACCTTC
NA,TRBJ2-2,TRBV19,NA,CASSPRINTGELFF,TGTGCCAGTAGTCCCAGGATCAACACCGGGGAGCTGTTTTTT
NA,TRBJ2-2,TRBV5-1,NA,CASSSGQNTGELFF,TGCGCCAGCAGCTCGGGACAGAACACCGGGGAGCTGTTTTTT
NA,TRBJ1-2,TRBV19,NA,CASSIGYRVDGGYTF,TGTGCCAGTAGTATAGGGTACAGGGTCGATGGAGGCTACACCTTC
few,TRBJ1-6,TRBV7-2,TRBD1,CASSLQGSGSPLHF,TGTGCCAGCAGCCTACAGGGGAGCGGTTCACCCCTCCACTTT
NA,TRBJ1-4,TRBV28,TRBD1,CASNIRRQGAEKLFF,TGTGCCAGCAACATTCGGCGACAGGGGGCTGAAAAACTGTTTTTT
NA,TRBJ1-2,TRBV19,TRBD1,CASSVQQGIRYGYTF,TGTGCCAGTAGTGTTCAACAGGGGATTCGGTATGGCTACACCTTC